This note documents a single T cell receptor beta chain sequence. Its target antigen remains unknown. Within one base of it there is no much larger clone, and no base qualities were kept. This sample is part of a study of somatic mutations in cytotoxic T cells in rheumatoid arthritis (dated by TCRdb to about 2017). Turning to the overall study: Right after diagnosis and prior to the start of any treatment, more than 25 ml EDTA of peripheral blood was drawn from patients. Sorted V beta1+ cells also underwent TCRB sequencing, and some V beta antibody-stained T-cell populations were flow-sorted at nearly 100% purity on a FACSAria II or Sony SH800. In newly diagnosed rheumatoid arthritis without treatment, the study examined if expanded CD8+ T-cell clones harbor somatic mutations, relying on TCRB deep sequencing to characterize clonality. TCRB deep sequencing was performed for approximately 60 rheumatoid arthritis patients and 20 healthy controls. The median ages of the patient and control groups were essentially identical. General study outcomes and caveats: The slight TRBV07 underrepresentation in patients was not adjusted for multiple comparisons. The largest CD8+ clone made up more than 20% of CD8+ cells in about an eighth of the 65 patients, and blood and synovial fluid shared several identical CD8+ TCRB sequences. CD8+ clonality increased with age in patients (Spearman r ≈ 0.46) but not in healthy controls. It was unknown which antigens the expanded CD8+ clones targeted, and their absence from virus-specific databases did not exclude viral specificity. CD8+ T-cell clonality did not differ significantly between rheumatoid arthritis patients and age-matched healthy controls.

V was cut back by 5 bases and J by 6 bases, leaving a gap of 17 bases between them. Looking up the germline V gene yields CDR1 SGHTA and CDR2 FQGTGA. The CDR3 numbers 15 residues from cysteine through phenylalanine. The sequence is cut down to CDR3 DNA, 45 bases in frame from base 1. Positive magnetic bead selection on an AutoMACS was used to isolate CD4+ and CD8+ cells, with flow cytometry used to check purity. Initial screening for clonal expansions relied on flow cytometry with a TCR V beta antibody panel, after which sorted CD8+ fractions underwent TCRB deep sequencing for characterization. Ficoll-Paque PLUS density gradient separation was used to isolate peripheral blood mononuclear cells. Using Nucleospin Tissue or Tissue XS kits, DNA was extracted from CD4-enriched, CD8-enriched or PBMC samples, with quantification by a Qubit 2.0 fluorometer. TCRB CDR3 sequencing used the immunoSEQ assay on genomic DNA. Per the authors' processing: Published virus-specific TCRB sequences were compared with patient CD8+ clones larger than 1%, and only a few matches were found. The analyses included only productive TCRB rearrangements. Defining a clone by its unique TCRB CDR3 sequence, the study calculated clonality as a productive clonality index derived from Shannon entropy. The template counts of each clone relative to the total templates per sample were used to calculate repertoire overlap between two samples. V-gene usage measured by flow cytometry correlated with TCRB sequencing V-gene usage, with a Spearman r of less than 0.65. TCRdb limited this immuneACCESS table to in-frame rearrangements with V and J called. A share of clones is missing; checked studies link under half to unresolved V genes, and the rest is unexplained. Clone size and the V and J calls come from that table; the DNA yielded D and trimming. The sample includes fewer than 25,000 clones, with 75% to 80% observed a single time. Approximately 10% of the sample is in the top ten clones.

Sequencing used CD8+ T cells sorted from blood. Recombination connected TRBV7-3 to TRBJ2-1; D gene: possibly TRBD2, on 8 matching bases. The source is an adult with rheumatoid arthritis. The nucleotide sequence is given as TGTGCCAGCAGCCCGACGGGGGGGACAGTCAATGAGCAGTTCTTC. Its translation is CASSPTGGTVNEQFF.